What follows describes a single TCR beta chain. This clonotype was detected ten times or more. There is no known antigen for this receptor. Per-base quality was not reported, and no clone a single base away is much larger than it. Inclusive of the bounding cysteine and phenylalanine, the CDR3 is 16 residues long. Only CDR3 DNA is held: 48 bases, read in frame from base 1. V loses 4 bases at its end and J loses 7 bases; junction bases beyond the gene matches: 10. CDR1 and CDR2 are read off the germline V gene as SGHRS and YFSETQ. The record originates from a study of T cells in Graves' hyperthyroidism and ophthalmopathy (dated by TCRdb to the late 2010s). For context, the study as a whole: Peripheral blood samples were taken at the time of initial diagnosis, prior to any treatment. After blood sampling, hyperthyroidism patients were treated with methimazole at a starting dose of 30 mg daily, and ophthalmopathy patients were treated with high-dose intravenous methylprednisolone. For training and testing, the 100 or so patients in the discovery cohort were randomly divided in a 7:3 ratio. In addition, the study compared T-cell repertoires in thyroid tissue and in blood from several Graves' hyperthyroidism patients. Whether ophthalmopathy could be predicted prospectively was tested in an independent validation cohort made up of roughly 19 hyperthyroidism patients plus 17 patients who later progressed to ophthalmopathy. The paper describes TCR Vbeta CDR3 sequencing of 135 peripheral blood samples, made up of roughly 45 ophthalmopathy patients, 70 to 75 hyperthyroidism patients and 17 progressor patients. A discovery cohort of about a hundred patients, about 43 with Graves' ophthalmopathy and about 58 with stable Graves' hyperthyroidism, was used to find distinguishing TCR V-J signatures.

TCR beta CDR3 regions were amplified from RNA transcripts. A first-round RT-PCR of the TCR CDR3 used the HTBI primer set with the Qiagen OneStep RT-PCR kit. A second multiplex PCR round built the libraries, followed by size selection and purification. Sequencing of the libraries was done on an Illumina HiSeq2000 using paired-end 100 bp reads. The study's processing was this. SOAPnuke was used to process the raw data, throwing out any read that contained adapters or uncalled bases, had a mean Phred below 15, or lacked an exact constant-primer or identifier match. COPE v1.2.5 was used to merge the high-quality paired reads, and each unique nucleotide sequence was defined as a clonotype. Clonotypes were aligned to IMGT TRBV, TRBD and TRBJ reference segments using MiTCR v1.1. The analysis was restricted to V-J combinations with a frequency above 0.0001, which together covered 99.2% of the repertoires. A TCS score was defined as the ratio of F50 (clonal expansion) to E x V (chaos), with BLOSUM62-based TCRdist applied between CDR3 peptides within each V-J. Welch's t-statistics and random forest reduced several hundred V-J features to some 14, which were used in a naive Bayes classifier (R e1071). TCRdb applied fastp at Q25 and MiXCR to the public reads, then kept only in-frame beta chains. Identical CDR3 protein sequences are pooled into one entry, listed with their most common genes and DNA. TCRdb, not the original authors, processed these V and J calls. Within this sample are around 340,000 distinct CDR3 sequences, with roughly 15% of them counted one time only. Of the sample, approximately 31% is held by the ten largest clones.

Graves' hyperthyroidism was defined as stable when no progression to ophthalmopathy occurred over 18 months of follow-up. Hyperthyroidism patients were newly diagnosed, with disease duration under 2 months, and aged 18 to 65 years. Any patient with an uncontrolled infection, another autoimmune disease, pregnancy or lactation was excluded. Diagnoses were established on the basis of clinical symptoms, serum thyroxine and TRAb, thyroid ultrasound, and orbital computed tomography. Ficoll-Paque density gradient centrifugation was used to isolate PBMCs from under 11 ml of fresh peripheral blood. Trizol reagent was used to extract total RNA, and RNA quality was then checked on an Agilent 2100 Bioanalyzer. The research as a whole found: In cross-validation, a model built on a 13 V-J signature told ophthalmopathy apart from stable hyperthyroidism with 85% to 90% sensitivity and 81% to 82% specificity, and in testing the same model reached 80%/75%. Most expanded thyroid clonotypes (frequency above 0.001) were also found in blood, which suggests that blood repertoires may mirror thyroid immune responses. In validation, progression to ophthalmopathy was predicted by the model with approximately 67% sensitivity and around 75% specificity, a median of about 6.8 months before onset. Sample size was not statistically predetermined, and investigators were not blinded to group allocation.

This receptor was taken from a man aged 25-45 years with Graves' hyperthyroidism. Specimen: blood. The V and J segments used are TRBV5-1 and TRBJ2-2; a stretch of 10 junction bases matches TRBD2. For the CDR3, the sequence is CASSPVASGSIGELFF. The bases read TGCGCCAGCAGCCCGGTCGCTAGCGGGAGCATCGGGGAGCTGTTTTTT.